These 30 T cell receptor beta chains came from one sample sequenced in a study of blood T cell repertoires in COVID-19. Profiled with immunoSEQ multiplex PCR; TCRdb holds only in-frame clones, not every one. The data show fewer than 300,000 clones, with 90% seen just once and roughly 1.1% held by the top ten. Sequenced material: PBMCs or T cells enriched from blood (not recorded which). The receptor set was obtained from a woman between 25 and 40 years old who had recovered from COVID-19.

This sequence joins TRBV6-5 and TRBJ1-3; possible D gene TRBD1, 6 bases. Looked up from germline, CDR1 is MNHEY and CDR2 is SVGAGI. This CDR3 is 15 amino acids long. Between the trimmed V and J ends, which lost 0 bases and 2 bases, there was a span of 8 bases. The DNA for the CDR3 is TGTGCCAGCAGTTACTCGGGGGCTACTGGAAACACCATATATTTT. Amino acid sequence: CASSYSGATGNTIYF.

This clone was observed a single time. This chain connects TRBV2 to TRBJ1-2; 7 bases align to TRBD1. This CDR3 comprises 13 residues. With V trimmed by 5 bases and J by 3 bases, 3 bases remained unmatched. Looked up from germline, CDR1 is SNHLY and CDR2 is FYNNEI. DNA of the CDR3: TGTGCCAGCAGTCGGGACAGTCACTATGGCTACACCTTC. This gives the protein CASSRDSHYGYTF.

The chain couples TRBV6-5 to TRBJ1-2; 8 bases fit TRBD1. This CDR3 is 13 amino acids long. J was trimmed by 9 bases and V by 9 bases; bases with no gene match: 12. Germline V gene lookup returns CDR1 MNHEY and CDR2 SVGAGI. The CDR3 DNA reads as TGTGCCAGTGGACAGGGTGAGGTGGGGAGCTACACCTTC. This gives the protein CASGQGEVGSYTF.

This clone has just a few counts. The chain is built from TRBV5-6 and TRBJ1-4, with D perhaps TRBD1 (6 bases). V was cut by 4 bases and J by 4 bases, with 17 bases left in between. This CDR3 region has 16 residues. Germline-derived CDR1 and CDR2 are SGHDT and YYEEEE. In DNA, the CDR3 is TGTGCCAGCAGCCTAGGGGACACCGGTATTAATGAAAAACTGTTTTTT. As protein: CASSLGDTGINEKLFF.

CDR3 loop: CASSELGLAPNTGELFF. The CDR3 region has the DNA TGTGCCAGCAGTGAACTCGGACTAGCGCCAAACACCGGGGAGCTGTTTTTT. The rearrangement joins TRBV25-1 to TRBJ2-2, with 9 bases fitting TRBD2. Germline V CDR1 and CDR2: MGHDK, SYGVNS. J lost 2 bases, V lost 2 bases, and 6 bases had no gene match. This CDR3 has 17 residues. Together with reference TRBV25-1 and TRBJ2-2, the CDR3 gives the full variable domain: EADIYQTPRYLVIGTGKKITLECSQTMGHDKMYWYQQDPGMELHLIHYSYGVNSTEKGDLSSESTVSRIRTEHFPLTLESARPSHTSQYLCASSELGLAPNTGELFFGEGSRLTVL.

The genes are TRBV5-6 and TRBJ2-3, with D perhaps TRBD2 (6 bases). The germline gives CDR1 SGHDT, CDR2 YYEEEE. The CDR3 has 14 amino acids. Between the trimmed V and J ends, which lost 2 bases and 4 bases, there was a span of 11 bases. This CDR3 is CASSLWGVADTQYF. DNA of the CDR3: TGTGCCAGCAGCTTATGGGGGGTTGCAGATACGCAGTATTTT.

This sequence joins TRBV19 and TRBJ1-4, with 7 bases fitting TRBD1. Germline V lookup: CDR1 LNHDA, CDR2 SQIVND (reference sequence). Losses at the gene ends were 10 bases for V and 4 bases for J; bases not matched to a gene: 9. This CDR3 is built from 14 residues. The CDR3 DNA is TGTGCCACCTCCCGGACAGGCCGTAATGAAAAACTGTTTTTT. Translating it yields CATSRTGRNEKLFF.

CDR3 loop: CATSRDFKGAPYNEQFF. For the CDR3, the DNA is TGTGCCACCAGCAGAGATTTTAAGGGAGCCCCGTACAATGAGCAGTTCTTC. This sequence joins TRBV15 and TRBJ2-1, with D possibly TRBD2 on 5 matching bases. V was cut by 0 bases and J by 4 bases, with 16 bases left in between. Germline assignment: CDR1 LNHNV and CDR2 YYDKDF (reference sequence). The length of the CDR3 is 17 residues.

This clone appeared once. The V gene is TRBV9, the J gene TRBJ1-6; no reliable D call. Germline assignment: CDR1 SGDLS and CDR2 YYNGEE. V was clipped by 0 bases and J by 6 bases, with 7 bases between them. CDR3 size: 14 residues. CDR3 coding DNA: TGTGCCAGCAGCGTAGACGGGATTAATTCACCCCTCCACTTT. Protein sequence: CASSVDGINSPLHF.

The chain uses TRBV30 and TRBJ1-1; TRBD1 matches 9 bases. From germline, CDR1 is GTSNPN and CDR2 SVGIG (reference sequence). J lost 3 bases, V lost 5 bases, and 4 bases had no gene match. The CDR3 runs to 13 residues. The CDR3 here is CAWGDRADTEAFF. Here the CDR3 DNA reads TGTGCCTGGGGGGACAGGGCGGACACTGAAGCTTTCTTT.

CDR3 bases: TGCGCCAGCAGCTTGCAGGGACAGTACGCGGATACGCAGTATTTT. Translating it yields CASSLQGQYADTQYF. This rearrangement joins TRBV5-1 to TRBJ2-3, with 7 bases lining up with TRBD1. The CDR3 spans 15 residues. Trimming removed 1 base from V and 6 bases from J; junction bases left unmatched: 8. The germline gives CDR1 SGHRS, CDR2 YFSETQ.

This chain joins TRBV5-4 and TRBJ2-1; 8 bases are a match to TRBD2. CDR1 SGHNT and CDR2 YYREEE come from the germline V gene (reference sequence). This CDR3 contains 15 residues. The ends lost 0 bases at V and 5 bases at J; junction bases unmatched: 4. The CDR3 DNA sequence: TGTGCCAGCAGCTTGGACGGGAGGGCCCACAATGAGCAGTTCTTC. This gives the protein CASSLDGRAHNEQFF.

The genes are TRBV27 and TRBJ2-1, with 7 bases lining up with TRBD2. The V segment lost 5 bases and the J segment 7 bases; nucleotides outside the gene matches: 11. The germline gives CDR1 MNHEY, CDR2 SMNVEV (reference sequence). CDR3 length equals 15 residues. CDR3 coding DNA: TGTGCCAGCAGTGGGGGGGGACTGCGGGAGAATGAGCAGTTCTTC. This encodes CASSGGGLRENEQFF.

The chain combines TRBV27 with TRBJ2-1; 10 bases align to TRBD2. The CDR3 is 18 residues long. V was clipped by 3 bases and J by 6 bases; unmatched bases: 14. Germline loops: CDR1 MNHEY, CDR2 SMNVEV (reference sequence). The CDR3 loop reads CASSLNGARASGSNEQFF. The CDR3 nucleotides are TGTGCCAGCAGTTTGAATGGGGCACGGGCTAGCGGGAGCAATGAGCAGTTCTTC.

The chain couples TRBV7-9 to TRBJ2-1, with 10 bases identical to TRBD1. The V gene's germline CDR1 is SEHNR and CDR2 FQNEAQ (reference sequence). V lost 7 bases and J lost 12; bases outside the gene matches: 12. The CDR3 has 14 residues. In DNA, the CDR3 is TGTGCCAGCACCCCAGTCCGGGACAGGGGAGGGCAGTTCTTC. Amino acids: CASTPVRDRGGQFF.

The chain carries TRBV7-9 and TRBJ2-3; D gene uncertain. The CDR3 is 14 residues long. CDR1 SEHNR and CDR2 FQNEAQ come from the germline V gene (reference sequence). V gave up 3 bases and J gave up 5 bases, with 12 bases separating them. The CDR3 sequence is CASSFGSVVDTQYF. The CDR3, as DNA: TGTGCCAGCAGCTTCGGCAGCGTAGTAGATACGCAGTATTTT.

This chain uses TRBV11-2 with TRBJ2-6; the match to TRBD1 covers 7 bases. This CDR3 is 19 amino acids long. Trimming cost V 2 bases and J 0 bases; bases outside gene matches: 10. Germline values: CDR1 SGHAT, CDR2 FQNNGV. DNA of the CDR3: TGTGCCAGCAGCTTACAACAAGGGGGCTTCGGCTCTGGGGCCAACGTCCTGACTTTC. Translation: CASSLQQGGFGSGANVLTF.

The rearrangement uses TRBV28 and TRBJ2-7; 16 nucleotides agree with TRBD2. The CDR3 extends over 16 amino acids. Germline V CDR1 and CDR2: MDHEN, SYDVKM. V was pared by 6 bases and J by 3 bases, with 5 bases of the junction left unmatched. The CDR3 sequence is CASRSGLAGGFYEQYF. The CDR3 DNA follows: TGTGCCAGCAGATCGGGACTAGCGGGAGGGTTCTACGAGCAGTACTTC.

The V call is TRBV28, the J call TRBJ2-1; 7 bases match TRBD1. V shed 5 bases, J shed 4 bases, and the junction held 11 bases outside the gene matches. Germline V lookup: CDR1 MDHEN, CDR2 SYDVKM. This CDR3 has 16 residues. CDR3 loop: CASSLFGTEGYNEQFF. The DNA of the CDR3 is TGTGCCAGCAGTCTGTTTGGGACAGAAGGTTACAATGAGCAGTTCTTC.

The chain employs TRBV28 and TRBJ2-7; 8 bases match TRBD2. V was pared by 6 bases and J by 2 bases, with 6 bases of the junction left unmatched. Looked up from germline, CDR1 is MDHEN and CDR2 is SYDVKM. The length of the CDR3 is 14 residues. The CDR3 sequence: CASSELAETYEQYF. The CDR3 nucleotides are TGTGCCAGCAGCGAACTAGCGGAAACCTACGAGCAGTACTTC.

The chain carries TRBV5-4 and TRBJ1-3; unclear D gene. The CDR3 is 15 residues long. Germline lookup yields CDR1 SGHNT and CDR2 YYREEE (reference sequence). V gave up 0 bases and J gave up 2 bases, with 9 bases separating them. The DNA of the CDR3 is TGTGCCAGCAGCTTGGATCGTCTTACTGGAAACACCATATATTTT. Translation: CASSLDRLTGNTIYF.

This clone appeared once. One end of the junction does not line up with germline, which may come from a read error. The genes are TRBV5-5 and TRBJ1-2; TRBD1 matches 8 bases. This CDR3 comprises 18 residues. Germline V gene lookup returns CDR1 SGHKS and CDR2 YYEKEE (reference sequence). This CDR3 is CASTLNWFRGPINYGYTF. The CDR3 bases are TGTGCCAGCACCTTGAATTGGTTCAGGGGGCCTATTAACTATGGCTACACCTTC.

The V gene is TRBV6-2 or TRBV6-3, the J gene TRBJ1-6; TRBD1 matches 9 bases. V shed 5 bases, J shed 8 bases, and the junction held 7 bases outside the gene matches. Germline V gene sequence: CDR1 MNHEY, CDR2 SVGEGT. This CDR3 has 15 amino acids. In nucleotides, the CDR3 is TGTGCCAGCAGTGCTCCGGGACAGGGCCATTCACCCCTCCACTTT. Amino acids: CASSAPGQGHSPLHF.

This clone was seen a single time. The chain links TRBV19 to TRBJ2-7; tentatively, D is TRBD1 (6 bases). CDR1 and CDR2 from the germline V gene are LNHDA and SQIVND (reference sequence). This CDR3 has 13 residues. V dropped 7 bases and J dropped 8 bases, with 18 bases sitting between them. The CDR3 bases are TGTGCCAGTAAAGGACAGATGGGCTTGAAGCAGTACTTC. Translation: CASKGQMGLKQYF.

This CDR3 is CASSLGARNPTLHF. DNA of the CDR3: TGTGCCAGCAGCTTGGGTGCCAGAAATCCGACCCTCCACTTT. The rearrangement uses TRBV5-6 and TRBJ1-6, with D unclear. CDR1 and CDR2 from the germline V gene are SGHDT and YYEEEE. The CDR3 is 14 amino acids. V gave up 0 bases and J gave up 14 bases, with 15 bases separating them.

V is TRBV9 and J is TRBJ2-3, with 11 bases that match TRBD1. V lost 4 bases to trimming and J lost 2 bases; unmatched junction nucleotides: 6. CDR1 is SGDLS, CDR2 YYNGEE, per germline. The CDR3 runs 16 residues. CDR3 nucleotides: TGTGCCAGCAGCCCAATGGGACAGGGGGTCACAGATACGCAGTATTTT. Translation: CASSPMGQGVTDTQYF.

The genes are TRBV24-1 and TRBJ1-5; 11 nucleotides agree with TRBD1. The V segment lost 4 bases and the J segment 0 bases; nucleotides outside the gene matches: 4. The CDR3 is 17 amino acids. Germline V lookup: CDR1 KGHDR, CDR2 SFDVKD. CDR3 loop: CATSEADRGPSNQPQHF. As DNA, the CDR3 is TGTGCCACCAGTGAGGCGGACAGGGGGCCTAGCAATCAGCCCCAGCATTTT.

The V and J genes are TRBV28 and TRBJ2-7, with 8 bases that match TRBD1. V was clipped by 6 bases and J by 4 bases; unmatched bases: 5. This CDR3 contains 13 residues. Germline V CDR1 and CDR2: MDHEN, SYDVKM. CDR3 residues: CASRDRVLYEQYF. CDR3 DNA: TGTGCCAGCAGGGACAGGGTATTGTACGAGCAGTACTTC. Combining the CDR3 with reference TRBV28 and TRBJ2-7 gives the whole variable domain DVKVTQSSRYLVKRTGEKVFLECVQDMDHENMFWYRQDPGLGLRLIYFSYDVKMKEKGDIPEGYSVSREKKERFSLILESASTNQTSMYLCASRDRVLYEQYFGPGTRLTVT.

This clone was picked up one time. The DNA for the CDR3 is TGTGCCAGCAGGCTCGGGGGGGGGAATGAGCAGTTCTTC. This translates into CASRLGGGNEQFF. V and J are TRBV28 and TRBJ2-1; 8 bases are shared with TRBD2. This CDR3 contains 13 residues. V was clipped by 6 bases and J by 7 bases; unmatched bases: 5. Germline-derived CDR1 and CDR2 are MDHEN and SYDVKM.

The chain has TRBV3-1 (or the pseudogene TRBV3-2) and TRBJ1-2; 9 nucleotides agree with TRBD1. The germline V gene encodes CDR1 LGHDT and CDR2 YNNKEL (reference sequence). V was clipped by 4 bases and J by 7 bases; unmatched bases: 10. The CDR3 is made up of 15 amino acids. CDR3 nucleotide sequence: TGTGCCAGCAGCCTCAACCTACAGGGGGCGTTTGGCTACACCTTC. It yields the protein CASSLNLQGAFGYTF.